The clone carrying this T cell receptor beta chain has more than one count but fewer than ten. What it recognizes is unknown. Each donor was a healthy Caucasian individual from Russia, aged about 6 to 95. The draw of peripheral blood yielded approximately 11 milliliters from each donor. The V gene's germline CDR1 is DFQATT and CDR2 SNEGSKA (reference sequence). V was trimmed by 0 bases and J by 8 bases, leaving 13 bases between them. The CDR3 is 14 amino acids. This specimen belongs to a study of blood T cells in healthy people across ages. The study's findings and limits: The fall in TCR beta diversity per million T cells was roughly linear with age. Diversity was estimated from one million T cells, and these estimates were considered underestimates.

A second PCR, run for about 6 to 11 cycles, used a sample-barcoded 5' primer plus a J-beta primer mix. TCRdb analysed the 5' RACE reads with MiXCR anew, one entry per CDR3 protein. The profile shows 1.5 million to 2 million distinct CDR3 sequences, roughly 27% of them singletons. The sequencing sample was made of blood. The chain links TRBV20-1 to TRBJ1-4, with D maybe TRBD1 (6 bases). This clonotype originated in a woman in her twenties or thirties in good health. The CDR3 DNA reads TGCAGTGCTAGAGATGTACAGGGCGGAGAAAAACTGTTTTTT. It specifies CSARDVQGGEKLFF.